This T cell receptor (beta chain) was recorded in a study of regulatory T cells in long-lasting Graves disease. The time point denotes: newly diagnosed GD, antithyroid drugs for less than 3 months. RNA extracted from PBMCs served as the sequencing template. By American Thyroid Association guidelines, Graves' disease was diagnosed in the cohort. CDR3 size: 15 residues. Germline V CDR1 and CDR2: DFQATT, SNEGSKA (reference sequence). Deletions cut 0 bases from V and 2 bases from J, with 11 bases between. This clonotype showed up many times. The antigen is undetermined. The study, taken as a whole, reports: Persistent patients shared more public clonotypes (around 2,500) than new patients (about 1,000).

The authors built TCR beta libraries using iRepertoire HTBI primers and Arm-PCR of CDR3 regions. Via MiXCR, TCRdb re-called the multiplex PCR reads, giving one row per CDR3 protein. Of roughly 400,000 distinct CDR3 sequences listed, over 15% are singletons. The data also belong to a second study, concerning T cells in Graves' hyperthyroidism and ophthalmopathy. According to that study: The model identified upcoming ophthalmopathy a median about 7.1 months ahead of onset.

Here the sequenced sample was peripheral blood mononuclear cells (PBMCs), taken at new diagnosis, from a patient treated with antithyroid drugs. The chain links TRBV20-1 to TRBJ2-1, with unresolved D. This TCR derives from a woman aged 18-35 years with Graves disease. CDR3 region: CSARDWAETYNEQFF. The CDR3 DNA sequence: TGCAGTGCTAGAGATTGGGCGGAAACCTACAATGAGCAGTTCTTC.